These 25 T cell receptor beta chains share one sample of origin, sequenced in a study of chemoradiotherapy in HPV16-positive cancers. The method was immunoSEQ multiplex PCR; TCRdb's version includes in-frame clones alone and lacks a portion of them. This sample yields about 12,000 clones, of which 63% are seen a single time; around 21% belongs to the top ten. This material was acquired from a patient who underwent chemoradiotherapy. These receptors were collected from a human donor with HPV-associated anogenital cancer.

The rearrangement links TRBV4-2 to TRBJ2-2, with 8 bases aligning to TRBD2. With V trimmed by 3 bases and J by 4 bases, 4 bases remained unmatched. CDR3 length: 15 amino acids. Germline CDR1 LGHNA, CDR2 YNFKEQ. CDR3 residues: CASSHRGGATGELFF. Here the CDR3 DNA reads TGTGCCAGCAGCCACCGGGGGGGCGCCACCGGGGAGCTGTTTTTT.

J is TRBJ2-7 and V is TRBV9; D not resolved. Germline values: CDR1 SGDLS, CDR2 YYNGEE. The ends were cut back, 4 bases at V and 0 bases at J, with 17 bases in the middle. This CDR3 has 16 amino acids. The CDR3: CASSPDTSQSSYEQYF. For the CDR3, the DNA is TGTGCCAGCAGCCCCGACACATCCCAAAGCTCCTACGAGCAGTACTTC.

The gene calls are TRBV10-3 and TRBJ1-1, with TRBD1 as a possible D gene (5 bases). The germline V and J ends were trimmed by 0 bases and 0 bases, with 11 bases remaining between them. The CDR3 extends over 16 amino acids. From germline, CDR1 is ENHRY and CDR2 SYGVKD. The CDR3 spells CAISESRGTMNTEAFF. In nucleotides, the CDR3 is TGTGCCATCAGTGAGTCGCGGGGGACCATGAACACTGAAGCTTTCTTT.

V is TRBV9 and J is TRBJ2-2; 7 bases match TRBD1. The germline CDR1 and CDR2 sequences are SGDLS and YYNGEE. The CDR3 is made up of 15 amino acids. The junction had 7 bases not matched to a gene; V was cut back by 1 base and J by 7 bases. This chain's CDR3 is CASSVLQGTGGELFF. The CDR3 nucleotides read TGTGCCAGCAGCGTACTACAGGGGACGGGCGGGGAGCTGTTTTTT.

The chain carries TRBV9 and TRBJ2-3, with D possibly being TRBD2 (7 bases). Germline CDR1 and CDR2: SGDLS and YYNGEE. This CDR3 has 16 amino acids. V shed 0 bases and J shed 1 base, with 12 bases lying between them. In nucleotides, the CDR3 is TGTGCCAGCAGCGTAGAAGGGGGGGGCGGCACAGATACGCAGTATTTT. Residues: CASSVEGGGGTDTQYF.

A single count supports this clone. This same CDR3 is encoded by further DNA sequences in the sample. V usage is TRBV5-1 and J usage is TRBJ2-1, with D possibly being TRBD2 (5 bases). Trimming pared 5 bases from V and 0 bases from J, leaving 12 bases between. The CDR3 loop spans 15 amino acids. Per germline, CDR1 SGHRS and CDR2 YFSETQ. The CDR3 spells CASSLAPSSYNEQFF. For the CDR3, the DNA is TGCGCCAGCAGTTTAGCGCCCAGCTCCTACAATGAGCAGTTCTTC.

Only a few counts were recorded for this clone. The chain uses TRBV30 and TRBJ2-2; D remains ambiguous. Germline loops: CDR1 GTSNPN, CDR2 SVGIG (reference sequence). This CDR3 is built from 12 residues. V lost 4 bases and J 6 bases, leaving 9 bases between the germline ends. CDR3 coding DNA: TGTGCCTGGACACGTGGATCCGGGGAGCTGTTTTTT. Protein sequence: CAWTRGSGELFF. The full variable domain, rest sourced from reference TRBV30 and TRBJ2-2, is SQTIHQWPATLVQPVGSPLSLECTVEGTSNPNLYWYRQAAGRGLQLLFYSVGIGQISSEVPQNLSASRPQDRQFILSSKKLLLSDSGFYLCAWTRGSGELFFGEGSRLTVL.

This clone appeared a few times. The chain uses TRBV9 and TRBJ2-3; no firm D call. Trimming shortened V by 0 bases and J by 3 bases, and 11 bases separated the two germline ends. This CDR3 is built from 15 residues. Germline-derived CDR1 and CDR2 are SGDLS and YYNGEE. The CDR3 sequence is CASSVGLTLTDTQYF. The DNA of the CDR3 is TGTGCCAGCAGCGTAGGGCTGACCCTTACAGATACGCAGTATTTT.

This clone was seen once. The genes are TRBV28 and TRBJ2-7, with 9 nucleotides matching TRBD1. Looked up from germline, CDR1 is MDHEN and CDR2 is SYDVKM. With 5 bases clipped from V and 5 bases from J, the junction kept 13 bases outside the gene matches. The CDR3 contains 16 residues. In DNA, the CDR3 is TGTGCCAGCAGTGGCATTCCGGGACAGGGATCCCACGAGCAGTACTTC. Protein product: CASSGIPGQGSHEQYF.

V is TRBV7-9 and J is TRBJ1-1, with TRBD1 matching over 7 bases. Germline V CDR1 and CDR2: SEHNR, FQNEAQ (reference sequence). The CDR3 loop spans 15 amino acids. Unmatched junction bases numbered 6, after V lost 5 bases and J lost 0 bases. The CDR3 loop reads CASSQHGQVNTEAFF. The CDR3 coding sequence is TGTGCCAGCAGCCAGCACGGACAGGTGAACACTGAAGCTTTCTTT.

The chain has TRBV2 and TRBJ1-2; no definite D call. This CDR3 spans 12 amino acids. The V gene's germline CDR1 is SNHLY and CDR2 FYNNEI. The V gene lost 2 bases and the J gene lost 4 bases, with 5 bases spanning the gap. The CDR3, as DNA: TGTGCCAGCAGTGAACAGTTCTATGGCTACACCTTC. As protein: CASSEQFYGYTF.

Concerning this clone itself: Other nucleotide sequences in the sample specify the same CDR3. The chain employs TRBV15 and TRBJ1-5; a weak D match, TRBD1 (5 bases). CDR1 and CDR2 from the germline V gene are LNHNV and YYDKDF (reference sequence). The V and J ends lost 1 base and 6 bases respectively, with 10 bases between them. The CDR3 spans 14 residues. The CDR3: CATSRGGTGQPQHF. CDR3 nucleotide sequence: TGTGCCACCAGCAGAGGGGGCACCGGTCAGCCCCAGCATTTT.

This sequence joins TRBV21-1 and TRBJ1-2; TRBD1, the table's D call, lacks a check against the DNA. TRBV21-1 corresponds to a pseudogene. The CDR3 consists of 14 residues. The CDR3 DNA is TGTGCCAGCAGCCGGGACAGGGTAGACTATGGCTACACCTTC. This encodes CASSRDRVDYGYTF.

The rearrangement uses TRBV9 and TRBJ2-2; perhaps TRBD1 as D (6 bases). The CDR3 spans 16 residues. The germline V and J ends were trimmed by 0 bases and 5 bases, with 14 bases remaining between them. Germline CDR1 is SGDLS and CDR2 is YYNGEE. The CDR3 coding sequence is TGTGCCAGCAGCGTAGCGGACAGACCGGGAACCGGGGAGCTGTTTTTT. Its protein product is CASSVADRPGTGELFF.

The chain couples TRBV7-3 to TRBJ2-5, with 7 positions matching TRBD2. Germline trimming cut 3 bases from V and 4 bases from J; bases unmatched to any gene: 8. CDR1 SGHTA and CDR2 FQGTGA come from the germline V gene. There are 15 residues in the CDR3. In nucleotides, the CDR3 is TGTGCCAGCAGCTTCCAGGGCGGGAGTGGAGAGACCCAGTACTTC. This translates into CASSFQGGSGETQYF.

J is TRBJ1-2 and V is TRBV27, with D maybe TRBD1 (5 bases). The CDR3 contains 13 residues. The germline CDR1 and CDR2 sequences are MNHEY and SMNVEV (reference sequence). Trimming removed 2 bases at V and 3 bases at J, with 7 bases between. The CDR3 reads CASSLGTYYGYTF. The CDR3 bases are TGTGCCAGCAGTTTAGGGACTTACTATGGCTACACCTTC.

The CDR3 DNA sequence: TGTGCCAGCTCTCCGGAGTCGGGGTTTGGAGATACGCAGTATTTT. Translated: CASSPESGFGDTQYF. The chain carries TRBV7-6 and TRBJ2-3; D may be TRBD2 (5 bases). The germline gives CDR1 SGHVS, CDR2 FNYEAQ. The CDR3 has 15 residues. The ends were cut back, 8 bases at V and 5 bases at J, with 20 bases in the middle.

The V gene is TRBV5-6, the J gene TRBJ2-3; no firm D call. V shed 0 bases and J shed 3 bases, with 8 bases lying between them. This CDR3 spans 14 amino acids. Germline V lookup: CDR1 SGHDT, CDR2 YYEEEE. CDR3 nucleotides: TGTGCCAGCAGCTTGGGCCGCAGAACAGATACGCAGTATTTT. It specifies CASSLGRRTDTQYF.

The V gene is TRBV5-1, the J gene TRBJ2-5; D is unclear. Trimming removed 7 bases at V and 5 bases at J, with 9 bases between. This CDR3 has 11 residues. The germline gives CDR1 SGHRS, CDR2 YFSETQ. The CDR3 DNA sequence: TGCGCCAGCCGAGGAGTGGAGACCCAGTACTTC. Its protein product is CASRGVETQYF.

The V gene is TRBV5-5, the J gene TRBJ2-2; 7 nucleotides align to TRBD2. Per the germline V gene, CDR1 is SGHKS and CDR2 is YYEKEE (reference sequence). The CDR3 runs 18 residues. Germline trimming cut 1 base from V and 7 bases from J; bases unmatched to any gene: 16. Here the CDR3 DNA reads TGTGCCAGCAGCTTGATTGTCGCCGGGCGGGGGTATATCGGGGAGCTGTTTTTT. It translates to CASSLIVAGRGYIGELFF.

The chain is built from TRBV5-1 and TRBJ1-4; 7 bases agree with TRBD1. Germline V gives CDR1 SGHRS, CDR2 YFSETQ. J gave up 5 bases and V 0 bases, and 1 base lay outside the gene matches. The CDR3 is 14 residues long. CDR3 in amino acids: CASSLGQGNEKLFF. Written as DNA, the CDR3 is TGCGCCAGCAGCTTGGGACAGGGCAATGAAAAACTGTTTTTT.

The chain uses TRBV14 and TRBJ1-2; 7 bases match TRBD1. The V gene end was trimmed by 4 bases and the J gene end by 4 bases; junction bases not matched to a gene: 6. The CDR3 covers 14 residues. Germline CDR1 SGHDN, CDR2 FVKESK. The DNA of the CDR3 is TGTGCCAGCAGCCGCTGGACAGGATCCTATGGCTACACCTTC. It is translated as CASSRWTGSYGYTF.

This clone was counted only a few times. The CDR3 nucleotides read TGTGCCAGCAGCGTAGGCAGGGGAACTGGAAACACCATATATTTT. Translated, it gives CASSVGRGTGNTIYF. V usage is TRBV9 and J usage is TRBJ1-3; possibly TRBD1 for D (6 bases). CDR1 and CDR2 from the germline V gene are SGDLS and YYNGEE. V gave up 0 bases and J gave up 2 bases, with 9 bases separating them. The CDR3 length is 15 residues.

The chain employs TRBV9 and TRBJ2-1; D might be TRBD2 (5 bases). Germline-derived CDR1 and CDR2 are SGDLS and YYNGEE. Trimming took 0 bases from V and 7 from J, leaving 14 bases between them. This CDR3 is built from 15 residues. The chain's CDR3 is CASSVGGTRLNEQFF. The CDR3 nucleotides read TGTGCCAGCAGCGTAGGGGGAACTAGACTTAATGAGCAGTTCTTC.

This chain connects TRBV10-3 to TRBJ2-1; 11 nucleotides agree with TRBD1. The germline CDR1 and CDR2 sequences are ENHRY and SYGVKD. J was trimmed by 4 bases and V by 3 bases; bases with no gene match: 5. The CDR3 extends over 16 amino acids. The chain's CDR3 is CAISDRTGGGYNEQFF. As DNA, the CDR3 is TGTGCCATCAGTGACCGGACAGGGGGCGGGTACAATGAGCAGTTCTTC.